The clone carrying this T cell receptor (beta chain) has just one count. The antigen is undetermined. The germline V and J ends were trimmed by 1 base and 2 bases, with 9 bases remaining between them. Germline lookup yields CDR1 SGDLS and CDR2 YYNGEE. The CDR3 covers 15 residues. The sample originates from a study of cytomegalovirus exposure and HLA in healthy donors. The study, taken as a whole, reports: A few CMV-associated chains proved CMV antigen-specific in vitro. Information on immune exposure was restricted to one variable (CMV serostatus).

The PCR made use of 60 Vbeta and 13 Jbeta primers. Repertoires were generated with immunoSEQ multiplex PCR, while TCRdb's copy carries only in-frame clones and drops some. Among about 140,000 clones listed, just under 80% were seen once. This chain connects TRBV9 to TRBJ2-2, with no clear D. Sequenced sample: PBMCs. This TCR came from a man aged 25 to 40 in good health. CDR3 coding DNA: TGTGCCAGCAGCGTATCGGGTCGCAACACCGGGGAGCTGTTTTTT. Encoded protein: CASSVSGRNTGELFF.